A selection of T cell receptor beta chains follows, all from one sample in a study of T cell responses to AZD1222 COVID-19 vaccine. The data were produced by immunoSEQ multiplex PCR, yet TCRdb's version contains in-frame clones alone and is incomplete. The table has 140,000 to 150,000 clones, 70% to 90% seen once. The sequencing here drew on peripheral blood, taken on day 0 of AZD1222 vaccination. These TCRs come from an adult in good health. Each CDR3 is given with its conserved first and last residue.

TRBJ1-5 TRBV14 CASSRSQGQPQHF
TRBJ2-3 TRBV28 CASSFLGDTQYF
TRBJ2-7 TRBV19 CASKRQGRYEQYF
TRBJ1-1 TRBV4-2 CASSLDYQGRAFF
TRBJ1-4 TRBV29-1 CSVGSTNEKLFF
TRBJ1-1 TRBV7-8 CASSFQRYPGLNTEAFF
TRBJ1-2 TRBV4-2 CASSQDRADYGYTF
TRBJ1-5 TRBV23-1 CASSQLLLPGQGDSNQPQHF
TRBJ1-5 TRBV4-2 CASSPLWQGDYSNQPQHF
TRBJ2-3 TRBV7-2 CASSARADTQYF
TRBJ1-4 TRBV19 CASRQSPNEKLFF
TRBJ1-1 TRBV19 CASRGQGDVAEAFF